One and the same sample provided the 2 T cell receptor beta chains below, sequenced in a study of T cell responses to AZD1222 COVID-19 vaccine. Measured with immunoSEQ multiplex PCR; TCRdb has only the in-frame clones, and not every one. The profile covers 100,000 to 150,000 clones, with approximately 90% appearing a single time and 1.5% to 2% taken by the ten largest. The input for sequencing was peripheral blood, taken on day 0 of AZD1222 vaccination. These receptors were taken from an adult in good health.

The chain recombines TRBV27 with TRBJ1-6; D remains unclear. Trimming shortened V by 6 bases and J by 0 bases, and 9 bases separated the two germline ends. CDR1 is MNHEY, CDR2 SMNVEV, per germline (reference sequence). This CDR3 region has 15 residues. DNA for the CDR3: TGTGCCAGCAGAGTAGGAAGCTCCTATAATTCACCCCTCCACTTT. Its protein is CASRVGSSYNSPLHF.

The chain couples TRBV27 to TRBJ1-2; D is unclear. Looked up from germline, CDR1 is MNHEY and CDR2 is SMNVEV (reference sequence). This CDR3 has 14 amino acids. V was shortened by 6 bases and J by 7 bases, with 18 bases between the two germline ends. CDR3 sequence (DNA): TGTGCCAGCAGGGGCACGTTAGACCTGGGTGGCTACACCTTC. It specifies CASRGTLDLGGYTF.